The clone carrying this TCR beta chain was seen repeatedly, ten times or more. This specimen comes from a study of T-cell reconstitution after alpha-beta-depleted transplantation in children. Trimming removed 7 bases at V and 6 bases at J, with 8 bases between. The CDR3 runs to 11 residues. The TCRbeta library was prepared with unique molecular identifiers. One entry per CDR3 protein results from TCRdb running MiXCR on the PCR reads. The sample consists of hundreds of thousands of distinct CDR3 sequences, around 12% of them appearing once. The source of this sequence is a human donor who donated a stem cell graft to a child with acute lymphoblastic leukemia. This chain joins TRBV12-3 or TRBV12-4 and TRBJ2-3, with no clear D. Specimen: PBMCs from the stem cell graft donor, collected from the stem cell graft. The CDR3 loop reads CASITGDTQYF. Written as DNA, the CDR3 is TGTGCCAGCATCACTGGGGATACGCAGTATTTT.